The clone carrying this T cell receptor beta chain was counted at least ten times. Its specificity is unknown. The data originate from a study of regulatory T cells in long-lasting Graves disease. Study-wide points: Segments TRBV28, TRBJ1-2 and TRBJ2-5 showed preferential usage in persistent disease. Sharing of public clonotypes was greater in persistent patients (2,741) than in new patients (roughly 970).

Construction of the TCR beta libraries employed iRepertoire HTBI primers in conjunction with Arm-PCR of CDR3 regions. MiXCR, run by TCRdb on the multiplex PCR reads, gives a single entry per CDR3 protein. The sample lists more than 350,000 distinct CDR3 sequences; 21% were seen once. V was pared by 2 bases and J by 8 bases, with 9 bases between. CDR3 length: 13 residues. Regarding time point: persistent/refractory GD, antithyroid drugs over 5 years with positive TRAb. With RNA extracted from PBMCs as input, the TCR library was made. Patients of an endocrinology department in Xi'an, China, were included.

The source of this sequence is a female donor with Graves disease. This sample comprised peripheral blood mononuclear cells (PBMCs), obtained when the disease was refractory, from a patient treated with antithyroid drugs. The chain links TRBV12-3 or TRBV12-4 to TRBJ1-4; D call uncertain. As DNA, the CDR3 is TGTGCCAGCAGTTTAACCGAGGAAGAAAAACTGTTTTTT. Protein: CASSLTEEEKLFF.